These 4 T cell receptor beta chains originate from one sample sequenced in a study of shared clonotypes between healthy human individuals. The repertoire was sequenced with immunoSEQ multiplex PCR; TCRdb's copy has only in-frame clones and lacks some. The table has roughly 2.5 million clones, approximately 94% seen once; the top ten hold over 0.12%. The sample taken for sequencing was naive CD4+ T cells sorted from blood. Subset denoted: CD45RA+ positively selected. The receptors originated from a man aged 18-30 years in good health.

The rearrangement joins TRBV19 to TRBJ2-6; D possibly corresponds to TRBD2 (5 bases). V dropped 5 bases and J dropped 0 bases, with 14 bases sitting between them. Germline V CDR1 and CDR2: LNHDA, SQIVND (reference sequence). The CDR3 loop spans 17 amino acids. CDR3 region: CASSSARGPSGANVLTF. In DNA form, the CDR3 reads TGTGCCAGTAGTTCTGCGCGCGGGCCCTCTGGGGCCAACGTCCTGACTTTC.

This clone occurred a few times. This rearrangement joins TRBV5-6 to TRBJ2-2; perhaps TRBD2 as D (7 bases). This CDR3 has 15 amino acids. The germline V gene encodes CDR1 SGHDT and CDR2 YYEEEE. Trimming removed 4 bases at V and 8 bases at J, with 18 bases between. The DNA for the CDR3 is TGTGCCAGCAGCGTAACCGGGGGGCCGGGTGGGGAGCTGTTTTTT. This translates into CASSVTGGPGGELFF.

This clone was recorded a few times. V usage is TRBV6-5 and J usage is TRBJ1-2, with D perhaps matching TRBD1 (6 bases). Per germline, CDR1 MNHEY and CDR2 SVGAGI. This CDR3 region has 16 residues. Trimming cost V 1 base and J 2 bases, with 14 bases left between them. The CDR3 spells CASSYFRTATNYGYTF. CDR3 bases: TGTGCCAGCAGTTACTTCCGGACAGCAACCAACTATGGCTACACCTTC.

In DNA form, the CDR3 reads TGTGCCAGCTCACTAATGACAGGCTTCACTGAAGCTTTCTTT. Protein product: CASSLMTGFTEAFF. The chain links TRBV18 to TRBJ1-1, with D possibly matching TRBD1 (6 bases). This CDR3 comprises 14 residues. The V end was cut by 4 bases, the J end by 4 bases, with 13 bases between. Germline-derived CDR1 and CDR2 are KGHSH and LQKENI.